A selection of T cell receptor beta chains follows, all from one sample in a study of shared clonotypes between healthy human individuals. The protocol was immunoSEQ multiplex PCR, while the TCRdb copy is restricted to in-frame clones and leaves out a portion. The profile shows 950,000 to 1,100,000 clones, approximately 80% of them singletons. Sample: memory CD4+ T cells from PBMCs. These receptors all come from a man aged 18-30 years in good health. Some clones in this sample may be carry-over from other donors' samples. CDR3s include the opening cysteine and the closing phenylalanine or tryptophan. The order of the fields is D gene, V gene, clone size, J gene, CDR3 DNA, CDR3 protein. D genes are given only for firm matches. Rows give clone size only sometimes, using once, few, many, or a class for an expanded clone.

>.|TRBV30|.|TRBJ2-1
TGTGCCTGGAGAGGGGCGGGTGCCTACAATGAGCAGTTCTTC
CAWRGAGAYNEQFF
>TRBD1|TRBV28|.|TRBJ2-7
TGTGCCAGCAGTCCCCCGGGACAGGGGAGGGAGCAGTACTTC
CASSPPGQGREQYF
>.|TRBV2|few|TRBJ1-5
TGTGCCAGCAGTCCTCTGGGAAATCAGCCCCAGCATTTT
CASSPLGNQPQHF
>.|TRBV5-1|once|TRBJ1-4
TGCGCCAGCAGCGTACAGGGAACTAATGAAAAACTGTTTTTT
CASSVQGTNEKLFF
>.|TRBV18|.|TRBJ2-1
TGTGCCAGCTCACCGGCCCCCTCCTACAATGAGCAGTTCTTC
CASSPAPSYNEQFF
>.|TRBV10-3|.|TRBJ2-7
TGTGCCATCAGTGAGTCCCCTGGGACCTCCTACGAGCAGTACTTC
CAISESPGTSYEQYF
>.|TRBV10-1|.|TRBJ2-1
TGCGCCAGCAGTCCGACAAGGTCCACCTACAATGAGCAGTTCTTC
CASSPTRSTYNEQFF
>TRBD1|TRBV7-2|.|TRBJ1-5
TGTGCCAGCAGCTTAGGGGTCAGGGGGCAGGGCCAGCCCCAGCATTTT
CASSLGVRGQGQPQHF
>.|TRBV5-1|.|TRBJ1-3
TGCGCCAGCAGCTCGAGCTGGACCGTAATTGGCACCATATATTTT
CASSSSWTVIGTIYF
>.|TRBV6-1|.|TRBJ1-5
TGTGCCAGCAGTGAACAGTTGGAACAGCCCCAGCATTTT
CASSEQLEQPQHF
>TRBD2|TRBV27|.|TRBJ2-7
TGTGCCAGCAGTTTAGGGCCTAGCGGGAGGTACGAGCAGTACTTC
CASSLGPSGRYEQYF
>TRBD1|TRBV29-1|.|TRBJ1-2
TGCAGCGTTGAAAGGGCGGTTAGACAGGGGAGCTACACCTTC
CSVERAVRQGSYTF
>.|TRBV11-3|.|TRBJ1-4
TGTGCCAGCAGCTTAGATGGCGGGGAACTGTTTTTT
CASSLDGGELFF